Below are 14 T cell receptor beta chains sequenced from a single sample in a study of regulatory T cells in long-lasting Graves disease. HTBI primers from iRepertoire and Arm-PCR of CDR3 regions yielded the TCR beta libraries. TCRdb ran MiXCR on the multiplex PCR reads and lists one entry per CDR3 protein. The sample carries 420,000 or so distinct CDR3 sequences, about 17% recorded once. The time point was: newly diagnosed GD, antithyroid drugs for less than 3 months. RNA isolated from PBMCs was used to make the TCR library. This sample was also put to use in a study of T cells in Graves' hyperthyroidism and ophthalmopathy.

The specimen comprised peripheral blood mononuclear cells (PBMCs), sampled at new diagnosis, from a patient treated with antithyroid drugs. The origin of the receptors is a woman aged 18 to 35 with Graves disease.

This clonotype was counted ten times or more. Written as DNA, the CDR3 is TGTGCCAGCGAAGAGACTGGGACAGCTAATGAGCAGTTCTTC. Translating gives CASEETGTANEQFF. V usage is TRBV28 and J usage is TRBJ2-1, with 7 bases identical to TRBD1. Per the germline V gene, CDR1 is MDHEN and CDR2 is SYDVKM. This CDR3 comprises 14 residues. The trim removed 8 bases at V and 7 bases at J, leaving 11 bases unmatched.

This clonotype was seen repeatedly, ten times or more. CDR3 amino acids: CASSFGQSRGETQYF. Written as DNA, the CDR3 is TGTGCCAGCAGCTTCGGACAGTCCCGGGGAGAGACCCAGTACTTC. V gene TRBV7-9 combines with J gene TRBJ2-5; D possibly corresponds to TRBD1 (6 bases). This CDR3 has 15 amino acids. CDR1 is SEHNR, CDR2 FQNEAQ, per germline (reference sequence). Trimming shortened V by 3 bases and J by 4 bases, and 15 bases separated the two germline ends.

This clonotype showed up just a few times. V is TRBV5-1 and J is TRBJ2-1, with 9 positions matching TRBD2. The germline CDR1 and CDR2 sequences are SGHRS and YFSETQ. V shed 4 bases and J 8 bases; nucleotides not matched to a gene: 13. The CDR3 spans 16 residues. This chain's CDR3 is CASSIPGTSSTHEQFF. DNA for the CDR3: TGCGCCAGCAGCATTCCCGGGACTAGCTCAACCCATGAGCAGTTCTTC.

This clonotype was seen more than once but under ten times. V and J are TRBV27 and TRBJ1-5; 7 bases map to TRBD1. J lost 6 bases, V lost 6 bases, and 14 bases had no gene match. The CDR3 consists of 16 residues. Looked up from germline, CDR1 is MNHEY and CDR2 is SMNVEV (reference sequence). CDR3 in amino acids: CASSPQTGEAGQPQHF. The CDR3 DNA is TGTGCCAGCAGCCCCCAAACAGGGGAGGCGGGTCAGCCCCAGCATTTT.

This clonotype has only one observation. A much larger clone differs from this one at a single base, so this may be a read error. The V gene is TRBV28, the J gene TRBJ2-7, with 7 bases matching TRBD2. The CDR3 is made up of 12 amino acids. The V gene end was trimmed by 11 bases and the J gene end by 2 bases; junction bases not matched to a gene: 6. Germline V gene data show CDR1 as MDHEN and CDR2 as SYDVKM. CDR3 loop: CAWGGGPYEQYF. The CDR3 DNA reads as TGTGCCTGGGGGGGAGGGCCCTACGAGCAGTACTTC.

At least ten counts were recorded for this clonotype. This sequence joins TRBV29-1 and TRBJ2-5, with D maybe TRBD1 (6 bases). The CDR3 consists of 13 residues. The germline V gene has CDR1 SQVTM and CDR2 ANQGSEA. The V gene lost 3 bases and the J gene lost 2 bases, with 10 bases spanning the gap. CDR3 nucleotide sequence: TGCAGCGTTGATGGACAGATACAAGAGACCCAGTACTTC. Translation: CSVDGQIQETQYF.

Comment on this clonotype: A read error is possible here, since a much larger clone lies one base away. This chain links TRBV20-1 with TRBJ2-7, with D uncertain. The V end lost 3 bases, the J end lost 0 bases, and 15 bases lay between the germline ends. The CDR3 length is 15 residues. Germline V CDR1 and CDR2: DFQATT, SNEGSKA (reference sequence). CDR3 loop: CSASGGIGSSYEQYF. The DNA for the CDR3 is TGCAGTGCTAGCGGTGGGATAGGAAGCTCCTACGAGCAGTACTTC.

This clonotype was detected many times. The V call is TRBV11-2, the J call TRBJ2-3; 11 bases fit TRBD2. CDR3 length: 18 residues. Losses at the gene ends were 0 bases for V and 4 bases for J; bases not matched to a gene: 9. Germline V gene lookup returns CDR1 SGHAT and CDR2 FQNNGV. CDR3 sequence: CASSLDGLLAGESDTQYF. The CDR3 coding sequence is TGTGCCAGCAGCTTAGACGGGTTACTAGCGGGAGAATCAGATACGCAGTATTTT.

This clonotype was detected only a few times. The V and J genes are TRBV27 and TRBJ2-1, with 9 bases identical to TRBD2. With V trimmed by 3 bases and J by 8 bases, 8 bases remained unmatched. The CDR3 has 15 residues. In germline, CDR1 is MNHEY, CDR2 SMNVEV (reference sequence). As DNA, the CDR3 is TGTGCCAGCAGTTTTTTAGCGGGGGTATACGATGAGCAGTTCTTC. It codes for CASSFLAGVYDEQFF.

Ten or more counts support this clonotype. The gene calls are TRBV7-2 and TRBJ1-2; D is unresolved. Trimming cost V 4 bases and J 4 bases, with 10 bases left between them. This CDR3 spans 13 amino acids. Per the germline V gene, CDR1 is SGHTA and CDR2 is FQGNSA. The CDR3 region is CASSSDLGYGYTF. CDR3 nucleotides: TGTGCCAGCAGCTCCGACTTGGGCTATGGCTACACCTTC.

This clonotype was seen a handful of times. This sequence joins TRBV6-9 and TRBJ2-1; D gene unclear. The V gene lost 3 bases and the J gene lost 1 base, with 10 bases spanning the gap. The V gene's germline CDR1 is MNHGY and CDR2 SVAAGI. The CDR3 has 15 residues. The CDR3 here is CASSYISRSYNEQFF. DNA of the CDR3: TGTGCCAGCAGTTACATTAGCAGGTCCTACAATGAGCAGTTCTTC.

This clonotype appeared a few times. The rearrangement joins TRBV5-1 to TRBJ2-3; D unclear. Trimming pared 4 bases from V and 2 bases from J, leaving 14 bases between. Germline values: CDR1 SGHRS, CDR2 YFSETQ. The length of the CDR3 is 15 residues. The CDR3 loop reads CASSESSRATDTQYF. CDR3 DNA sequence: TGCGCCAGCAGCGAAAGCAGTAGAGCCACAGATACGCAGTATTTT. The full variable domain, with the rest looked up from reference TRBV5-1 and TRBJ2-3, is KAGVTQTPRYLIKTRGQQVTLSCSPISGHRSVSWYQQTPGQGLQFLFEYFSETQRNKGNFPGRFSGRQFSNSRSEMNVSTLELGDSALYLCASSESSRATDTQYFGPGTRLTVL.

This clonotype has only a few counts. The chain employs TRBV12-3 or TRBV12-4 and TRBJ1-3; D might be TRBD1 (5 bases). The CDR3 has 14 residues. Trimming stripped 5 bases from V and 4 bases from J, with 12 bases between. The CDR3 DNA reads TGTGCCAGCAGTGCCCGCAGGGCAGGAAACACCATATATTTT. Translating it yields CASSARRAGNTIYF.

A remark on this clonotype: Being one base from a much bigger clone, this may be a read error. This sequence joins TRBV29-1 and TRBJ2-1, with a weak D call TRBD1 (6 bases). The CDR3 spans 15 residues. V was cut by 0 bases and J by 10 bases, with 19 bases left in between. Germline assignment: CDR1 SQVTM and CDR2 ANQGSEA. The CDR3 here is CSVEDLSWGQYEQFF. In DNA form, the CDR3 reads TGCAGCGTTGAAGATTTGTCCTGGGGGCAGTACGAGCAGTTCTTC.